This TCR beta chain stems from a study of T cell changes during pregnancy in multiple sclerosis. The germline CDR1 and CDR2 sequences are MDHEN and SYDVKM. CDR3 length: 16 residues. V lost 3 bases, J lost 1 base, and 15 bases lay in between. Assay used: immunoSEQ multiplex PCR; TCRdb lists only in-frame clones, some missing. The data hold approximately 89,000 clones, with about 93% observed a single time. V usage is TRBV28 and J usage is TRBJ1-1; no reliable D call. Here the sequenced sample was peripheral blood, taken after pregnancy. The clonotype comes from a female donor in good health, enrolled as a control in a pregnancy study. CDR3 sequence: CASSFGGSLQNTEAFF. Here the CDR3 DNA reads TGTGCCAGCAGTTTCGGAGGGTCTCTACAGAACACTGAAGCTTTCTTT.